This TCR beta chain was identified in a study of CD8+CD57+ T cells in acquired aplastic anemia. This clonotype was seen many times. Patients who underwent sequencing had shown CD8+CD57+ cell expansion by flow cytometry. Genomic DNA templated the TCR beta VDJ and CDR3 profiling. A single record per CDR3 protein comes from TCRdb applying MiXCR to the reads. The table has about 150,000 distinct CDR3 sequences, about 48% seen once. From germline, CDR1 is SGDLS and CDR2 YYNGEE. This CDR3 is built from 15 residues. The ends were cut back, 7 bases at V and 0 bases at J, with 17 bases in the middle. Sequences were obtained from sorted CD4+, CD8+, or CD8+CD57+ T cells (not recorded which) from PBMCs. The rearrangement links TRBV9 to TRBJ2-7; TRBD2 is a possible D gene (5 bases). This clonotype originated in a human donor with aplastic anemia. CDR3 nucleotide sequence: TGTGCCAGCGGGTACGGGGAAAACCCCTCCTACGAGCAGTACTTC. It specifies CASGYGENPSYEQYF.